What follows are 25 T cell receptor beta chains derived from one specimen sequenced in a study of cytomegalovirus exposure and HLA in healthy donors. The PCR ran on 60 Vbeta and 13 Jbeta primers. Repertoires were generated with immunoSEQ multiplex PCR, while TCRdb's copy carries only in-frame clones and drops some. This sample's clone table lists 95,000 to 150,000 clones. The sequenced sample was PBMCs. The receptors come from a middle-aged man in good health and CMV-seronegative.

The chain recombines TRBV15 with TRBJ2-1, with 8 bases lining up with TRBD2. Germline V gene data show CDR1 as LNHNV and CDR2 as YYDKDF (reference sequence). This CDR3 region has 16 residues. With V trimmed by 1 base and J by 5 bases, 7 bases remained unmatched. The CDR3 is CATSRGSGTRDNEQFF. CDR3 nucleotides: TGTGCCACCAGCAGAGGATCGGGGACTAGGGACAATGAGCAGTTCTTC.

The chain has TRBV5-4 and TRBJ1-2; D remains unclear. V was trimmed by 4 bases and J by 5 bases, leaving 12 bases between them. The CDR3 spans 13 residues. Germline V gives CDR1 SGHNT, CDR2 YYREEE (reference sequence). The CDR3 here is CASSQAKRYGYTF. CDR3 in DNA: TGTGCCAGCAGCCAAGCCAAGCGGTATGGCTACACCTTC.

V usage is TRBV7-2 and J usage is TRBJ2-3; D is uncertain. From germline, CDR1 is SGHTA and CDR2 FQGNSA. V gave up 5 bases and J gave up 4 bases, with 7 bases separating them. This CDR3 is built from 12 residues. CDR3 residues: CASSPIADTQYF. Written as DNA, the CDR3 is TGTGCCAGCAGCCCTATAGCAGATACGCAGTATTTT.

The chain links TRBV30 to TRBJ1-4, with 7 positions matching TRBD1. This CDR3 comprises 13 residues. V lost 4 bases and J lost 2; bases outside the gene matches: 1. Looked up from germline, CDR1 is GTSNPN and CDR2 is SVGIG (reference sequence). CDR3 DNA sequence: TGTGCCTGGACAGGGGGTACTAATGAAAAACTGTTTTTT. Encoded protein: CAWTGGTNEKLFF.

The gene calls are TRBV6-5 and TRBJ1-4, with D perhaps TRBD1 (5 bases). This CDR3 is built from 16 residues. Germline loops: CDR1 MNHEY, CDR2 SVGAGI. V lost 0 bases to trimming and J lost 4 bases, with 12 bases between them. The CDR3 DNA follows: TGTGCCAGCAGTTACTCCGCAGGGATTAGTAATGAAAAACTGTTTTTT. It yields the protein CASSYSAGISNEKLFF.

CDR3 nucleotides: TGTGCCAGCAGTGAGCTAGCGGAGAACACCGGGGAGCTGTTTTTT. Protein sequence: CASSELAENTGELFF. The chain is built from TRBV25-1 and TRBJ2-2; TRBD2 matches at 7 bases. This CDR3 is 15 amino acids long. V lost 3 bases, J lost 1 base, and 2 bases stayed unmatched. Germline V CDR1 and CDR2: MGHDK, SYGVNS. Filled out from reference TRBV25-1 and TRBJ2-2, the complete variable domain reads EADIYQTPRYLVIGTGKKITLECSQTMGHDKMYWYQQDPGMELHLIHYSYGVNSTEKGDLSSESTVSRIRTEHFPLTLESARPSHTSQYLCASSELAENTGELFFGEGSRLTVL.

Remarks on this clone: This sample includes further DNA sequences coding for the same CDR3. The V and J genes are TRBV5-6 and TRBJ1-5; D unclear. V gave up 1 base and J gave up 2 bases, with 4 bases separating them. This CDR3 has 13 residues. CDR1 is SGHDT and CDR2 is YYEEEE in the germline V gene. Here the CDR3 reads CASSLTGNQPQHF. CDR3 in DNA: TGTGCCAGCAGCTTGACAGGCAATCAGCCCCAGCATTTT.

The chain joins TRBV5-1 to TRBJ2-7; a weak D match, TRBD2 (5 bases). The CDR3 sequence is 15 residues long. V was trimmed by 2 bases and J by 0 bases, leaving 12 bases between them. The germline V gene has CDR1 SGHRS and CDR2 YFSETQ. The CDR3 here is CASSFGGSSSYEQYF. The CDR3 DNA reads TGCGCCAGCAGCTTCGGAGGTTCGAGCTCCTACGAGCAGTACTTC.

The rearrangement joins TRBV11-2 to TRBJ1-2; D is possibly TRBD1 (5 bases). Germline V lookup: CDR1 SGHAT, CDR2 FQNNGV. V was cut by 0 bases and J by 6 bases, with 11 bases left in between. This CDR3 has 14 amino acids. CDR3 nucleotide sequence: TGTGCCAGCAGCTTAGAGGTGGGGCAGGATGGCTACACCTTC. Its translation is CASSLEVGQDGYTF.

For the CDR3, the DNA is TGTGCCAGCAGCTTGCCCGGGCCAAGGGGCGGCTACACCTTC. It encodes CASSLPGPRGGYTF. This chain links TRBV5-6 with TRBJ1-2; tentative D call: TRBD1 (5 bases). The CDR3 is 14 amino acids. V was clipped by 1 base and J by 8 bases, with 15 bases between them. Germline lookup yields CDR1 SGHDT and CDR2 YYEEEE.

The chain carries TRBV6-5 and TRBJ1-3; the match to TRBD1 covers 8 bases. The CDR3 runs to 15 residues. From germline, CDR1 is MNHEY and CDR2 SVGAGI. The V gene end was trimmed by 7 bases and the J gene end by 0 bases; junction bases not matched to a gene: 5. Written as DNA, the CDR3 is TGTGCCAGCAAGAGGGGACAGGTCTCTGGAAACACCATATATTTT. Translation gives CASKRGQVSGNTIYF.

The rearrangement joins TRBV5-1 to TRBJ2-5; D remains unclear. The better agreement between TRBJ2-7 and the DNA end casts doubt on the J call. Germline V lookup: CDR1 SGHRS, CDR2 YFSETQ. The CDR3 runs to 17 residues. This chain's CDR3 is CASSLGAFGWDSYEQYF. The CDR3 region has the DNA TGCGCCAGCAGCTTGGGGGCCTTCGGGTGGGACTCCTACGAGCAGTACTTC.

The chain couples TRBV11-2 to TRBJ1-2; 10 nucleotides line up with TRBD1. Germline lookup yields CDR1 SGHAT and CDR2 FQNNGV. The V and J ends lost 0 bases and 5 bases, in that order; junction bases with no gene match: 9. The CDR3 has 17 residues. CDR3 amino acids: CASSLDFGQGVRYGYTF. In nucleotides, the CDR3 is TGTGCCAGCAGCTTAGATTTCGGACAGGGGGTTCGGTATGGCTACACCTTC.

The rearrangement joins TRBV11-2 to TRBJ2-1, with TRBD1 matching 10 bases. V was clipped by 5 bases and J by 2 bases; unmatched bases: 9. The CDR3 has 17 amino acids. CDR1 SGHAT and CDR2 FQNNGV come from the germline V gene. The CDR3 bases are TGTGCCAGCAGCGTTGGACAGGGGGGATTAACCTACAATGAGCAGTTCTTC. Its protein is CASSVGQGGLTYNEQFF.

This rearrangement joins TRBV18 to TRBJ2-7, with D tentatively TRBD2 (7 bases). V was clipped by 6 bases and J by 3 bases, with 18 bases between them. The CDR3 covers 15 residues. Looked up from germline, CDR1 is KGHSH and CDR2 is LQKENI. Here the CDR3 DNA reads TGTGCCAGCTCTCCCTTGGGGGGGCCACACTACGAGCAGTACTTC. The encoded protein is CASSPLGGPHYEQYF.

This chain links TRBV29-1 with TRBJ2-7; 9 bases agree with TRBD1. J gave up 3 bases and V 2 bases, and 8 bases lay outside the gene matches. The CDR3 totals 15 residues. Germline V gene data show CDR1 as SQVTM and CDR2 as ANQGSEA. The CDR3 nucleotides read TGCAGCGTTGAAAGGGGACAGGGTGGAGGCTACGAGCAGTACTTC. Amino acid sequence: CSVERGQGGGYEQYF.

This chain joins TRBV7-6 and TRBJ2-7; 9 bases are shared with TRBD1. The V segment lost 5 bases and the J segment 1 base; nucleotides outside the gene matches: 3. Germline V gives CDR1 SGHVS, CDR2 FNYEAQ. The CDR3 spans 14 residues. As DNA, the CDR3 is TGTGCCAGCAGCCGACAGGGGGGGTCCTACGAGCAGTACTTC. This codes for CASSRQGGSYEQYF.

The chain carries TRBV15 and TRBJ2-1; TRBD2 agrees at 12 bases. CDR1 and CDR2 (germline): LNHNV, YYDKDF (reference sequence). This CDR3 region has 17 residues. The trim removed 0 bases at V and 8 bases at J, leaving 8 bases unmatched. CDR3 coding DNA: TGTGCCACCAGCAGAGATTTGACTAGCGGGAGTAGGTATGAGCAGTTCTTC. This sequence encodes CATSRDLTSGSRYEQFF.

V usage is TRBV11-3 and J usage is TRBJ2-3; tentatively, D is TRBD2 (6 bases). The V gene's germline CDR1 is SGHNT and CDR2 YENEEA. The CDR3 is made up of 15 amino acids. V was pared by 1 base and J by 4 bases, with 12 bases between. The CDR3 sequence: CASSLVGGNSDTQYF. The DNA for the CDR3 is TGTGCCAGCAGCTTAGTAGGCGGGAACTCAGATACGCAGTATTTT.

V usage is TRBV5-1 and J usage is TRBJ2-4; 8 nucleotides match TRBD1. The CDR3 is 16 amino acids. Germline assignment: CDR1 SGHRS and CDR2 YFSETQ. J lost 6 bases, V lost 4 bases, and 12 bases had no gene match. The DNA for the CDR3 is TGCGCCAGCAGCGCCGGAGACAGGGGTGTCGTAAACATTCAGTACTTC. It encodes CASSAGDRGVVNIQYF.

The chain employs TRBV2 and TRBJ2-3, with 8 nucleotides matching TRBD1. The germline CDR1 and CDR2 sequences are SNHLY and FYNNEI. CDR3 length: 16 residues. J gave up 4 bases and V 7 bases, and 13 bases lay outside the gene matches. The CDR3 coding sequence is TGTGCCAGCACCACGAGTTCGCGGACAGGGCCAGATACGCAGTATTTT. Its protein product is CASTTSSRTGPDTQYF. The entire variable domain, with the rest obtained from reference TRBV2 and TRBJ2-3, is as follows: EPEVTQTPSHQVTQMGQEVILRCVPISNHLYFYWYRQILGQKVEFLVSFYNNEISEKSEIFDDQFSVERPDGSNFTLKIRSTKLEDSAMYFCASTTSSRTGPDTQYFGPGTRLTVL.

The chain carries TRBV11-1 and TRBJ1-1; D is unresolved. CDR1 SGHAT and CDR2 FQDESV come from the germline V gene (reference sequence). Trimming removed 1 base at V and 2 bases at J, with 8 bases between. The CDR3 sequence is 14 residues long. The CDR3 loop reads CASSLGPSNTEAFF. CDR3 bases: TGTGCCAGCAGCTTAGGGCCATCTAACACTGAAGCTTTCTTT.

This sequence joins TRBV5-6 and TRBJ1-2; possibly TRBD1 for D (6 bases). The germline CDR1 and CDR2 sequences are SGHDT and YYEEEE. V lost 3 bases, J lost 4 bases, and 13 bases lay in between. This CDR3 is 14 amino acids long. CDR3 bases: TGTGCCAGCAGCTCCTCTACAGGGATCTATGGCTACACCTTC. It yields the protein CASSSSTGIYGYTF.

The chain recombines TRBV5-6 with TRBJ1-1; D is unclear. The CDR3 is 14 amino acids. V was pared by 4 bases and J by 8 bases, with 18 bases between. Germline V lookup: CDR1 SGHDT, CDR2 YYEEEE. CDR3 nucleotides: TGTGCCAGCAGCCCCTATTCGGTGCGGCCGGAAGCTTTCTTT. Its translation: CASSPYSVRPEAFF. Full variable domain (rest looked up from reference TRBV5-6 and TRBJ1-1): DAGVTQSPTHLIKTRGQQVTLRCSPKSGHDTVSWYQQALGQGPQFIFQYYEEEERQRGNFPDRFSGHQFPNYSSELNVNALLLGDSALYLCASSPYSVRPEAFFGQGTRLTVV.

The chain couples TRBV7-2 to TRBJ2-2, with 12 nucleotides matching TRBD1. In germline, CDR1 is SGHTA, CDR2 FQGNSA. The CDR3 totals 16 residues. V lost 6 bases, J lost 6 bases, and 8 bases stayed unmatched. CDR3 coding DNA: TGTGCCAGCAGACCGGGACAGGGGGCTTGGGCCGGGGAGCTGTTTTTT. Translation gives CASRPGQGAWAGELFF.